Presented here are 19 T cell receptor beta chains from one specimen sequenced in a study of identical twins. TCRdb analysed the 5' RACE reads with MiXCR anew, one entry per CDR3 protein. This sample has around 1.7 million distinct CDR3 sequences; about 32% occur once, and the top ten carry about 0.25%. The sequenced sample was cord blood. All receptors come from a newborn girl in good health.

This clonotype was recorded a few times. This rearrangement joins TRBV6-5 to TRBJ2-7; tentative D call: TRBD2 (5 bases). V was clipped by 0 bases and J by 4 bases, with 13 bases between them. Germline loops: CDR1 MNHEY, CDR2 SVGAGI. The CDR3 is 15 residues long. CDR3 DNA: TGTGCCAGCAGTTACTCGTCGGGAAACTTATACGAGCAGTACTTC. It yields the protein CASSYSSGNLYEQYF.

The chain recombines TRBV5-1 with TRBJ2-3, with TRBD2 identical over 12 bases. The germline V gene encodes CDR1 SGHRS and CDR2 YFSETQ. The CDR3 extends over 18 amino acids. Germline trimming cut 2 bases from V and 3 bases from J; bases unmatched to any gene: 10. The CDR3 loop is CASSFLNLAGGQTDTQYF. The CDR3 DNA is TGCGCCAGCAGCTTCCTTAATCTAGCGGGGGGGCAGACAGATACGCAGTATTTT.

This clonotype was observed many times. The chain employs TRBV29-1 and TRBJ2-7; 8 bases align to TRBD1. Looked up from germline, CDR1 is SQVTM and CDR2 is ANQGSEA. This CDR3 has 12 amino acids. J gave up 4 bases and V 4 bases, and 3 bases lay outside the gene matches. The CDR3 spells CSVGTGFYEQYF. Written as DNA, the CDR3 is TGCAGCGTTGGGACAGGGTTTTACGAGCAGTACTTC.

CDR3 in amino acids: CASSVRTGKQFF. CDR3 in DNA: TGTGCCAGCAGCGTTCGGACAGGGAAGCAGTTCTTC. The V gene is TRBV5-6, the J gene TRBJ2-1, with 8 bases fitting TRBD1. Germline V gene sequence: CDR1 SGHDT, CDR2 YYEEEE. The length of the CDR3 is 12 residues. V shed 4 bases, J shed 11 bases, and the junction held 5 bases outside the gene matches. Together with reference TRBV5-6 and TRBJ2-1, the CDR3 gives the full variable domain: DAGVTQSPTHLIKTRGQQVTLRCSPKSGHDTVSWYQQALGQGPQFIFQYYEEEERQRGNFPDRFSGHQFPNYSSELNVNALLLGDSALYLCASSVRTGKQFFGPGTRLTVL.

This sequence joins TRBV3-1 and TRBJ2-1; tentatively, D is TRBD1 (6 bases). This CDR3 has 14 amino acids. Trimming removed 4 bases at V and 6 bases at J, with 13 bases between. Germline-derived CDR1 and CDR2 are LGHDT and YNNKEL (reference sequence). The CDR3, as DNA: TGTGCCAGCAGCCTACAGGGAAGTGGCAATGAGCAGTTCTTC. Translation: CASSLQGSGNEQFF.

The chain uses TRBV20-1 and TRBJ2-7; a possible D gene is TRBD2 (5 bases). This CDR3 is built from 13 residues. Trimming removed 0 bases at V and 4 bases at J, with 10 bases between. Germline values: CDR1 DFQATT, CDR2 SNEGSKA (reference sequence). CDR3 sequence reads: CSARDGLQYEQYF. In nucleotides, the CDR3 is TGCAGTGCTAGAGATGGACTCCAATACGAGCAGTACTTC.

V is TRBV12-3 or TRBV12-4 and J is TRBJ2-7; the D gene is possibly TRBD2 (6 bases). V gave up 2 bases and J gave up 5 bases, with 13 bases separating them. The length of the CDR3 is 14 residues. The CDR3 nucleotides are TGTGCCAGCAGTTTAAGGGACTTGGGGAACGAGCAGTACTTC. Protein sequence: CASSLRDLGNEQYF.

Here the CDR3 reads CASSEVGLAENTGELFF. DNA of the CDR3: TGCGCCAGCAGCGAAGTTGGACTAGCGGAGAACACCGGGGAGCTGTTTTTT. V gene TRBV5-1 combines with J gene TRBJ2-2, with 10 bases identical to TRBD2. Germline V gene data show CDR1 as SGHRS and CDR2 as YFSETQ. The ends lost 4 bases at V and 1 base at J; junction bases unmatched: 7. The CDR3 contains 17 residues.

This clonotype was seen a single time. This chain connects TRBV2 to TRBJ2-3, with TRBD2 matching over 9 bases. V was pared by 6 bases and J by 4 bases, with 5 bases of the junction left unmatched. CDR3 length: 14 residues. The V gene's germline CDR1 is SNHLY and CDR2 FYNNEI. CDR3 in amino acids: CASSGTSPPDTQYF. The DNA of the CDR3 is TGTGCCAGCAGCGGGACTAGCCCTCCAGATACGCAGTATTTT.

This clonotype was seen more than once but under ten times. The genes are TRBV20-1 and TRBJ1-2; D unresolved. Germline V lookup: CDR1 DFQATT, CDR2 SNEGSKA (reference sequence). V was clipped by 5 bases and J by 8 bases, with 12 bases between them. CDR3 length: 11 amino acids. The CDR3 coding sequence is TGCAGTGCTCTCCGCTCCATGGGCTACACCTTC. Protein product: CSALRSMGYTF.

Regarding this clonotype: Possible read error: a much larger clone is one base away. This chain uses TRBV6-1 with TRBJ1-2; a weak D match, TRBD1 (5 bases). The CDR3 is made up of 14 amino acids. Germline V gene data show CDR1 as MNHNS and CDR2 as SASEGT. The CDR3 here is CASSESQGLNGHTF. The CDR3 coding sequence is TGTGCCAGCAGTGAGTCGCAGGGCCTAAATGGCCACACCTTC.

V and J are TRBV6-1 and TRBJ1-1; D is unresolved. With 4 bases removed from V and 0 bases from J, the gap between germline ends came to 9 bases. Germline assignment: CDR1 MNHNS and CDR2 SASEGT. The CDR3 consists of 14 residues. The CDR3 sequence: CASSGERMNTEAFF. The CDR3, as DNA: TGTGCCAGCAGTGGGGAACGGATGAACACTGAAGCTTTCTTT.

The chain combines TRBV20-1 with TRBJ1-5; D is undetermined. The CDR3 sequence is 14 residues long. Germline V gene data show CDR1 as DFQATT and CDR2 as SNEGSKA (reference sequence). V lost 6 bases to trimming and J lost 1 base, with 13 bases between them. DNA of the CDR3: TGCAGTGCCTCGAGGTGGGCCAGCAATCAGCCCCAGCATTTT. This sequence encodes CSASRWASNQPQHF.

As to this clonotype: Sequence at one end of the junction differs from germline and may be a read error. The gene calls are TRBV3-1 and TRBJ1-1; TRBD1 matches 8 bases. Looked up from germline, CDR1 is LGHDT and CDR2 is YNNKEL (reference sequence). This CDR3 region has 15 residues. The CDR3 sequence: CASTQGGQGNTEAFF. CDR3 sequence (DNA): TGTGCCAGCACCCAAGGAGGACAGGGGAACACTGAAGCTTTCTTT.

This clonotype was detected a few times. The chain carries TRBV28 and TRBJ2-3; tentative D call: TRBD2 (6 bases). The CDR3 loop spans 14 amino acids. Germline lookup yields CDR1 MDHEN and CDR2 SYDVKM. Trimming cost V 2 bases and J 6 bases, with 12 bases left between them. CDR3 region: CASSLLGSRDTQYF. CDR3 DNA sequence: TGTGCCAGCAGTTTACTCGGGAGTCGGGATACGCAGTATTTT.

This clonotype was found a few times. This chain joins TRBV12-3 or TRBV12-4 and TRBJ1-1; D not resolved. V was trimmed by 4 bases and J by 4 bases, leaving 10 bases between them. The length of the CDR3 is 13 residues. CDR3 in DNA: TGTGCCAGCAGTTACACTGGGCGCACTGAAGCTTTCTTT. This translates into CASSYTGRTEAFF.

There are a few counts of this clonotype. The chain recombines TRBV12-3 or TRBV12-4 with TRBJ2-2, with a weak D call TRBD2 (6 bases). The CDR3 is 13 amino acids. Trimming took 7 bases from V and 4 from J, leaving 10 bases between them. The CDR3 region is CASNLGGTGELFF. Here the CDR3 DNA reads TGTGCCAGCAACCTCGGGGGCACCGGGGAGCTGTTTTTT.

In this sample, this clonotype turned up a few times. In DNA form, the CDR3 reads TGCAGCGTTGGGGCCCACAGGTACCCTGAAGCTTTCTTT. As protein: CSVGAHRYPEAFF. This rearrangement joins TRBV29-1 to TRBJ1-1; tentative D call: TRBD1 (5 bases). The germline CDR1 and CDR2 sequences are SQVTM and ANQGSEA. V was shortened by 4 bases and J by 6 bases, with 15 bases between the two germline ends. This CDR3 is 13 amino acids long.

Ten or more counts support this clonotype. Given a much more abundant clone one base away, this may be a read error. This sequence joins TRBV21-1 and TRBJ2-3. TRBV21-1 corresponds to a pseudogene. This CDR3 contains 10 residues. DNA for the CDR3: TGTGCCAGCAGCAAAGATACGCAGTATTTT. The encoded protein is CASSKDTQYF.